This passage covers 23 T cell receptor beta chains from one sample sequenced in a study of blood T cells in healthy people across ages. PCR was performed a second time for about 6 to 12 cycles using a sample-barcoded 5' primer and a J-beta primer mix. In TCRdb, the 5' RACE reads were re-called with MiXCR into one record per CDR3 protein. The sample lists roughly 930,000 distinct CDR3 sequences, around 49% seen once, with 13% in the top ten. The material sequenced was blood. These receptors were collected from a man aged 30-40 years in good health.

CDR3 region: CASSEAWTGAYEQYF. The CDR3 bases are TGTGCCAGCAGTGAAGCGTGGACAGGGGCCTACGAGCAGTACTTC. This sequence joins TRBV6-1 and TRBJ2-7; 9 nucleotides align to TRBD1. Losses at the gene ends were 0 bases for V and 2 bases for J; bases not matched to a gene: 2. The CDR3 consists of 15 residues. Germline V gives CDR1 MNHNS, CDR2 SASEGT.

The chain carries TRBV12-3 or TRBV12-4 and TRBJ1-5, with TRBD1 matching 7 bases. This CDR3 contains 15 residues. Trimming at V came to 5 bases and at J to 11 bases, leaving 15 bases not matched to a gene. CDR3 loop: CASSAGTVGYGSQHF. CDR3 coding DNA: TGTGCCAGCAGTGCGGGGACAGTCGGGTACGGGTCCCAGCATTTT.

This clonotype has only a few counts. This chain links TRBV15 with TRBJ2-7, with D possibly TRBD1 on 5 matching bases. The germline V gene has CDR1 LNHNV and CDR2 YYDKDF (reference sequence). The V end lost 3 bases, the J end lost 2 bases, and 5 bases lay between the germline ends. This CDR3 contains 12 residues. In DNA, the CDR3 is TGTGCCACCAGCAGGGACACCTACGAGCAGTACTTC. Its translation is CATSRDTYEQYF.

This clonotype occurred a few times. The genes are TRBV6-5 and TRBJ2-5; D is uncertain. The germline V gene has CDR1 MNHEY and CDR2 SVGAGI. The V gene lost 4 bases and the J gene lost 5 bases, with 11 bases spanning the gap. This CDR3 region has 13 residues. CDR3: CASSFGVFETQYF. For the CDR3, the DNA is TGTGCCAGCAGTTTCGGTGTTTTTGAGACCCAGTACTTC.

V gene TRBV3-1 combines with J gene TRBJ2-1; perhaps TRBD2 as D (6 bases). Trimming left V 0 bases short and J 0 bases short, with 15 bases between. From germline, CDR1 is LGHDT and CDR2 YNNKEL (reference sequence). The CDR3 has 18 amino acids. Here the CDR3 reads CASSQDPWRAPSYNEQFF. In DNA, the CDR3 is TGTGCCAGCAGCCAAGACCCTTGGAGGGCCCCCTCCTACAATGAGCAGTTCTTC.

This clonotype has at least ten counts. The rearrangement joins TRBV5-6 to TRBJ1-2; 10 nucleotides agree with TRBD1. V lost 5 bases, J lost 7 bases, and 8 bases stayed unmatched. The CDR3 loop spans 14 amino acids. Germline V gives CDR1 SGHDT, CDR2 YYEEEE. This CDR3 reads CASSSGTGATGYTF. CDR3 DNA: TGTGCCAGCAGTTCCGGGACAGGGGCGACTGGCTACACCTTC.

In this sample, this clonotype turned up a few times. The chain is built from TRBV6-5 and TRBJ2-3, with a tentative D call TRBD2 (5 bases). V gave up 5 bases and J gave up 0 bases, with 12 bases separating them. This CDR3 has 15 amino acids. Per germline, CDR1 MNHEY and CDR2 SVGAGI. The CDR3 region has the DNA TGTGCCAGCAGTCGGAGCGGAGCTAGCACAGATACGCAGTATTTT. Its protein product is CASSRSGASTDTQYF.

Details on this clonotype: This clone may be a read error of a much larger clone one base away. V usage is TRBV29-1 and J usage is TRBJ2-1; possible D gene TRBD2, 6 bases. This CDR3 spans 13 amino acids. Germline assignment: CDR1 SQVTM and CDR2 ANQGSEA. The CDR3 coding sequence is TGCGGCGCGAGGAGAGGAGGGTCTGATGAGCAGTTCTTC. Translation gives CGARRGGSDEQFF.

The chain joins TRBV12-3 or TRBV12-4 to TRBJ2-1; D may correspond to TRBD1 or TRBD2 (5 bases each). The CDR3 sequence is 16 residues long. Trimming stripped 6 bases from V and 1 base from J, with 16 bases between. CDR3 residues: CASSLTGTPSYNEQFF. The CDR3 DNA is TGTGCCAGCAGCTTAACCGGGACGCCGTCCTACAATGAGCAGTTCTTC.

The rearrangement uses TRBV7-9 and TRBJ2-3; D is undetermined. Trimming cost V 5 bases and J 0 bases, with 18 bases left between them. The germline CDR1 and CDR2 sequences are SEHNR and FQNEAQ (reference sequence). This CDR3 is built from 17 residues. CDR3 DNA: TGTGCCAGCAGCCCGATCCCCGGCAGGCTTAGCACAGATACGCAGTATTTT. Residues: CASSPIPGRLSTDTQYF.

The chain couples TRBV2 to TRBJ2-2, with a possible D match to TRBD2 (6 bases). The CDR3 has 16 residues. Germline V CDR1 and CDR2: SNHLY, FYNNEI. The V gene lost 6 bases and the J gene lost 0 bases, with 14 bases spanning the gap. The CDR3 DNA is TGTGCCAGCAGCAGGAGGGAGGTTACGAACACCGGGGAGCTGTTTTTT. It translates to CASSRREVTNTGELFF.

CDR3 nucleotide sequence: TGTGCCAGCAGCTTAGCAAGGTGGTCAGATACGCAGTATTTT. Protein sequence: CASSLARWSDTQYF. The chain is built from TRBV7-2 and TRBJ2-3; the D is unclear. This CDR3 region has 14 residues. The ends were cut back, 0 bases at V and 4 bases at J, with 8 bases in the middle. The germline V gene encodes CDR1 SGHTA and CDR2 FQGNSA.

This clonotype turned up a few times. The chain is built from TRBV12-3 or TRBV12-4 and TRBJ2-7; D tentatively reads TRBD1 or TRBD2 (5 bases each). Trimming shortened V by 4 bases and J by 5 bases, and 12 bases separated the two germline ends. The length of the CDR3 is 13 residues. Here the CDR3 DNA reads TGTGCCAGCAGTTACGGGACGGCCGACGAGCAGTACTTC. Translated, it gives CASSYGTADEQYF.

This clonotype has at least ten counts. The chain employs TRBV4-1 and TRBJ2-1; 9 positions match TRBD2. This CDR3 contains 16 residues. CDR1 and CDR2 from the germline V gene are MGHRA and YSYEKL. The junction had 2 bases not matched to a gene; V was cut back by 0 bases and J by 2 bases. The CDR3 sequence is CASSQEERGAYNEQFF. CDR3 nucleotide sequence: TGCGCCAGCAGCCAAGAGGAGCGGGGGGCCTACAATGAGCAGTTCTTC.

The chain is built from TRBV27 and TRBJ2-7; no definite D call. The germline CDR1 and CDR2 sequences are MNHEY and SMNVEV (reference sequence). V lost 0 bases to trimming and J lost 2 bases, with 5 bases between them. The CDR3 is 13 amino acids. The CDR3 here is CASSLSTAYEQYF. In DNA form, the CDR3 reads TGTGCCAGCAGTTTATCGACCGCCTACGAGCAGTACTTC.

This chain links TRBV4-3 with TRBJ1-2, with TRBD1 matching over 9 bases. The CDR3 sequence is 15 residues long. Unmatched junction bases numbered 5, after V lost 0 bases and J lost 6 bases. Germline CDR1 is LGHNA and CDR2 is YSLEER. CDR3 residues: CASSQDKGQGNGYTF. DNA of the CDR3: TGCGCCAGCAGCCAAGATAAGGGACAGGGTAATGGCTACACCTTC.

This clonotype appeared many times. Here the CDR3 DNA reads TGTGCCTGGAGTGTGGGGTGGGGAACCTACGAGCAGTACTTC. It encodes CAWSVGWGTYEQYF. The chain joins TRBV30 to TRBJ2-7; no firm D call. Germline values: CDR1 GTSNPN, CDR2 SVGIG (reference sequence). This CDR3 region has 14 residues. The V gene lost 0 bases and the J gene lost 2 bases, with 11 bases spanning the gap.

This chain joins TRBV24-1 and TRBJ2-7; D gene ambiguous. CDR3 length: 11 residues. Trimming left V 6 bases short and J 4 bases short, with 6 bases between. Germline lookup yields CDR1 KGHDR and CDR2 SFDVKD. CDR3 sequence: CATSIGYEQYF. The CDR3 region has the DNA TGTGCCACCAGTATCGGGTACGAGCAGTACTTC.

The V and J genes are TRBV12-3 or TRBV12-4 and TRBJ2-1, with D possibly being TRBD1 (6 bases). V lost 4 bases and J lost 0, with 16 bases in between. The CDR3 loop spans 17 amino acids. CDR3 residues: CASSWGDRFDSYNEQFF. CDR3 nucleotides: TGTGCCAGCAGTTGGGGAGACAGGTTCGACTCCTACAATGAGCAGTTCTTC.

The chain carries TRBV5-1 and TRBJ2-3; 7 bases agree with TRBD2. The CDR3 is made up of 16 amino acids. Germline V CDR1 and CDR2: SGHRS, YFSETQ. With V trimmed by 0 bases and J by 5 bases, 9 bases remained unmatched. CDR3 in amino acids: CASSLAGRLARDTQYF. In DNA form, the CDR3 reads TGCGCCAGCAGCTTGGCCGGGAGGCTAGCCCGAGATACGCAGTATTTT. Supplemented by reference TRBV5-1 and TRBJ2-3, the full variable domain reads KAGVTQTPRYLIKTRGQQVTLSCSPISGHRSVSWYQQTPGQGLQFLFEYFSETQRNKGNFPGRFSGRQFSNSRSEMNVSTLELGDSALYLCASSLAGRLARDTQYFGPGTRLTVL.

The CDR3 nucleotides are TGTGCCACCAGTTCAGGGCGAGTTACGCAGTATTTT. The encoded protein is CATSSGRVTQYF. The chain joins TRBV24-1 to TRBJ2-3, with D tentatively TRBD1 (5 bases). The germline gives CDR1 KGHDR, CDR2 SFDVKD. V lost 6 bases and J lost 8, with 11 bases in between. The CDR3 totals 12 residues.

The V gene is TRBV20-1, the J gene TRBJ2-7; D possibly uses TRBD1 or TRBD2 (6 bases each). This CDR3 contains 14 residues. V gave up 5 bases and J gave up 3 bases, with 17 bases separating them. The germline CDR1 and CDR2 sequences are DFQATT and SNEGSKA (reference sequence). The CDR3 loop is CSAQASGARYEQYF. The CDR3 nucleotides are TGCAGTGCTCAGGCGTCGGGGGCCCGCTACGAGCAGTACTTC.

The CDR3 here is CASSQDRDRTNSPLHF. In nucleotides, the CDR3 is TGTGCCAGCAGCCAAGATCGCGACAGGACTAATTCACCCCTCCACTTT. This chain links TRBV3-1 with TRBJ1-6; possible D gene TRBD1, 6 bases. Looked up from germline, CDR1 is LGHDT and CDR2 is YNNKEL (reference sequence). V lost 0 bases and J lost 6, with 12 bases in between. The CDR3 runs 16 residues.